This TCR beta chain was identified in a study of technical replicates of blood from a few donors. The repertoire was sequenced with immunoSEQ multiplex PCR; TCRdb's copy has only in-frame clones and lacks some. The sample shows 50,000 to 70,000 clones, just over 90% of them seen only once. Trimming removed 0 bases at V and 4 bases at J, with 9 bases between. Germline CDR1 reads MNHEY; CDR2 reads SVGAGI. The CDR3 has 14 residues. This chain uses TRBV6-5 with TRBJ1-1; unclear D gene. The TCR comes from a human donor in good health. Some clones in this sample may be carry-over from other donors' samples. Sequencing was performed on PBMCs. The CDR3 reads CASSYSRGRTEAFF. The CDR3 DNA sequence: TGTGCCAGCAGTTACTCCAGAGGGCGCACTGAAGCTTTCTTT.